Described below is a single TCR beta chain sequence and its context. Antigen specificity is unknown. PBMCs had their origin in fresh peripheral blood (over 8.5 ml). V lost 4 bases and J lost 0, with 9 bases in between. The CDR3 runs to 14 residues. Germline-derived CDR1 and CDR2 are MNHEY and SVGAGI. These data are taken from a study of Graves' ophthalmopathy and Graves' hyperthyroidism. Study-wide results and caveats: Blood was where most expanded thyroid clonotypes above 0.001 frequency also turned up. In predicting ophthalmopathy progression, the model reached around 66% sensitivity and around 72% specificity.

The authors amplified TCR beta CDR3 regions from RNA transcripts. After a first-round RT-PCR with HTBI primers, a second-round multiplex PCR was run. TCRdb re-called the multiplex PCR reads through MiXCR, storing one row per CDR3 protein. The sample has a few hundred thousand distinct CDR3 sequences; 15% to 20% are singletons. The clonotype originates from a woman aged 18-29 years with Graves' ophthalmopathy. The sample taken for sequencing was peripheral blood. The chain links TRBV6-5 to TRBJ1-2, with a weak D call TRBD1 (6 bases). The CDR3 DNA sequence: TGTGCCAGCAGTTTACAGGGTACTAACTATGGCTACACCTTC. Translation: CASSLQGTNYGYTF.